Below are 5 T cell receptor beta chains sequenced from a single sample in a study of cytomegalovirus exposure and HLA in healthy donors (dated by TCRdb to 2017 to 2019). The library was obtained by the immunoSEQ multiplex PCR assay. A mixture of 60 forward primers for TCR Vbeta segments and 13 reverse primers for TCR Jbeta segments was used in the multiplex PCR. TCRdb retrieved this table from immuneACCESS and kept in-frame rearrangements only. Not all clones are present; in checked studies, unresolved V genes account for under half, and no reason is known for the remainder. The sample table includes about 170,000 clones. 1% to 1.5% of the sample is held by the ten biggest clonotypes. Sequencing input: PBMCs. The receptors here all came from a woman aged 55-69 years in good health and CMV-seronegative.

The V call is TRBV5-1, the J call TRBJ1-6; a possible D gene is TRBD1 (6 bases). Trimming stripped 0 bases from V and 9 bases from J, with 7 bases between. The length of the CDR3 is 13 residues. Germline CDR1 and CDR2: SGHRS and YFSETQ. CDR3 DNA sequence: TGCGCCAGCAGCTTGGGGACAGCTTCACCCCTCCACTTT. It is translated as CASSLGTASPLHF.

V gene TRBV2 combines with J gene TRBJ1-2, with 7 bases lining up with TRBD1. Unmatched junction bases numbered 16, after V lost 11 bases and J lost 4 bases. This CDR3 spans 15 amino acids. Germline loops: CDR1 SNHLY, CDR2 FYNNEI. The DNA for the CDR3 is TGTGCCTCTATCCCTAGACAGGGAACTACCTATGGCTACACCTTC. The encoded protein is CASIPRQGTTYGYTF.

CDR3 region: CASSLAQVAGEKTQYF. In DNA form, the CDR3 reads TGTGCCAGCAGCTTAGCGCAGGTAGCGGGGGAAAAGACCCAGTACTTC. The rearrangement uses TRBV7-9 and TRBJ2-5; 9 nucleotides line up with TRBD2. Looked up from germline, CDR1 is SEHNR and CDR2 is FQNEAQ (reference sequence). Trimming took 0 bases from V and 6 from J; bases not matched to a gene: 8. The CDR3 totals 16 residues.

The J gene is TRBJ1-4, the V gene TRBV18, with TRBD1 matching over 7 bases. J was trimmed by 6 bases and V by 4 bases; bases with no gene match: 8. The CDR3 runs 15 residues. Germline CDR1 KGHSH, CDR2 LQKENI. CDR3 DNA sequence: TGTGCCAGCTCACGAAGACAGGGCGAGCATGAAAAACTGTTTTTT. It encodes CASSRRQGEHEKLFF.

J is TRBJ2-4 and V is TRBV5-1, with D possibly being TRBD2 (5 bases). The germline gives CDR1 SGHRS, CDR2 YFSETQ. Trimming removed 0 bases at V and 7 bases at J, with 11 bases between. This CDR3 has 14 amino acids. As DNA, the CDR3 is TGCGCCAGCAGCTTGGCCGGAGGTAGTAACATTCAGTACTTC. This codes for CASSLAGGSNIQYF.